These T cell receptor beta chains were read from a single sample in a study of blood T cells in healthy people across ages. TCRdb processed the 5' RACE reads anew with MiXCR; each CDR3 protein has one entry. The sample shows roughly 800,000 distinct CDR3 sequences, 53% of them seen only once. Sequenced material: blood. The origin of the receptors is an elderly man in good health. Both conserved end residues are part of each CDR3. A D gene is named only where the DNA matches it firmly. Size is stated for part of the rows, as once, few or many counts, or as a class when the clone is expanded.

clone size	V gene	D gene	J gene	CDR3 DNA	CDR3 protein
.	TRBV12-3/TRBV12-4	.	TRBJ2-4	TGTGCCAGCAGTTTAGGACCTTTTGAAGAGCAGTACTTC	CASSLGPFEEQYF
.	TRBV5-1	.	TRBJ2-7	TGCGCCAGCAGCTTAACAGCACCGTACGAGCAGTACTTC	CASSLTAPYEQYF
.	TRBV29-1	TRBD2	TRBJ2-1	TGCAGCGTTGAAGATTGGGCTAGCGGGAGCTCCTACAATGAGCAGTTCTTC	CSVEDWASGSSYNEQFF
few	TRBV7-9	.	TRBJ2-7	TGTGCCAGCAGCTTAGGGCTCTCGACTATTCCCTACGAGCAGTACTTC	CASSLGLSTIPYEQYF
few	TRBV7-2	.	TRBJ2-3	TGTGCCAGCAAAAGGGCCTCAAAAGGGGATACGCAGTATTTT	CASKRASKGDTQYF
few	TRBV7-2	TRBD1	TRBJ1-2	TGTGCCAGCAGCTTTTACAGGGGCTCATCGGATGGCTACACCTTC	CASSFYRGSSDGYTF
few	TRBV5-1	TRBD1	TRBJ1-1	TGCGCCAGCAGAAAGGGGGCGAACACTGAAGCTTTCTTT	CASRKGANTEAFF
.	TRBV5-1	.	TRBJ1-2	TGCGCCAGCAGCTTGGGTAACGGGGGCTACACCTTC	CASSLGNGGYTF
.	TRBV10-1	TRBD2	TRBJ2-5	TGCGCCAGCAGTGAGAGAGTAGCGGGAGGCCTATGGGAGACCCAGTACTTC	CASSERVAGGLWETQYF
.	TRBV4-1	TRBD1	TRBJ2-1	TGCGCCAGCAGCCAAGATCGGCAGGGGGTTAGTAATGAGCAGTTCTTC	CASSQDRQGVSNEQFF
.	TRBV6-5	.	TRBJ1-5	TGTGCCAGCAGGAGGACAGGCAATCAGCCCCAGCATTTT	CASRRTGNQPQHF
.	TRBV28	.	TRBJ2-5	TGTGCCAGCAGCCCTACAGTCGGCGGGACCGGGGAGCAGTACTTC	CASSPTVGGTGEQYF
.	TRBV5-8	.	TRBJ2-1	TGTGCCAGCAGCTTCAGGGTCAGCTACAATGAGCAGTTCTTC	CASSFRVSYNEQFF
.	TRBV28	TRBD2	TRBJ2-1	TGTGCCAGCAGCTTTCGTACTAGCGGGTTCAATGAGCAGTTCTTC	CASSFRTSGFNEQFF
many	TRBV7-2	.	TRBJ2-3	TGTGCCAGCAGCTTAGCGCCTCCTAGCGCCAACACAGATACGCAGTATTTT	CASSLAPPSANTDTQYF
few	TRBV7-3	.	TRBJ2-3	TGTGCCAGCAGCTTCGGAGTTTTGAATACGCAGTATTTT	CASSFGVLNTQYF
.	TRBV28	.	TRBJ2-1	TGTGCCAGCAGTTCACCCTTGCCCAATGAGCAGTTCTTC	CASSSPLPNEQFF
.	TRBV20-1	TRBD1	TRBJ1-2	TGCAGTGCTAGAAACCCGGGACAGATTAACTATGGCTACACCTTC	CSARNPGQINYGYTF
.	TRBV18	.	TRBJ2-3	TGTGCCAGCTCGGCCTCGGGAGGCACAGATACGCAGTATTTT	CASSASGGTDTQYF
.	TRBV27	.	TRBJ1-4	TGTGCCAGCAGTAATTTTAATGAAAAACTGTTTTTT	CASSNFNEKLFF
.	TRBV27	.	TRBJ2-7	TGTGCCAGCAGAAAAATAGCGCCCGGGTCCTACGAGCAGTACTTC	CASRKIAPGSYEQYF
.	TRBV25-1	.	TRBJ2-1	TGTGCCAGCAGTGAAGGTCCGGCGGATGAGCAGTTCTTC	CASSEGPADEQFF
.	TRBV29-1	TRBD1	TRBJ2-7	TGCAGCGTTGTCGGACAGGGGGTTCCCTTAGCATACGAGCAGTACTTC	CSVVGQGVPLAYEQYF
.	TRBV7-2	TRBD2	TRBJ2-7	TGTGCCAGCAGCTTAGACCGGACTAGTACCTACGAGCAGTACTTC	CASSLDRTSTYEQYF
.	TRBV5-1	.	TRBJ2-5	TGCGCCAGCAGCCAAGTGGTGTCGGCGGAGACCCAGTACTTC	CASSQVVSAETQYF
.	TRBV20-1	TRBD1	TRBJ2-3	TGCAGTGCTAGGGTTGACAGGGGATACGCGTATTTT	CSARVDRGYAYF
.	TRBV7-8	.	TRBJ2-1	TGTGCCAGCAGCCGGCGGGAAACCTACAATGAGCAGTTCTTC	CASSRRETYNEQFF
.	TRBV4-1	.	TRBJ2-1	TGCGCCAGCAGCCAAGCCGCGGGTCTGGACAATGAGCAGTTCTTC	CASSQAAGLDNEQFF
.	TRBV5-1	TRBD2	TRBJ2-2	TGCGCCAGCAGCTTGGTGGGGACTACCGGTGGCACCGGGGAGCTGTTTTTT	CASSLVGTTGGTGELFF
.	TRBV27	TRBD1	TRBJ2-1	TGTGCCAGCAGTTTAAGGCAGGGGGTAGGCGTTTACTACAATGAGCAGTTCTTC	CASSLRQGVGVYYNEQFF
.	TRBV18	.	TRBJ2-3	TGTGCCAGCTCACCACCAATTGGATCGCAGTATTTT	CASSPPIGSQYF
.	TRBV7-2	.	TRBJ2-6	TGTGCCGGCAGCTTAGCCAAGGGGGCTGGGGCCAACGTCCTGACTTTC	CAGSLAKGAGANVLTF
.	TRBV5-1	TRBD1	TRBJ2-7	TGCGCCAGCAGCCATGGGACAGGGACCTACGAGCAGTACTTC	CASSHGTGTYEQYF
few	TRBV7-2	.	TRBJ1-2	TGTGCCAGCAGCTTAGCTCCAGCTCGTGGGGGCGGAAGCTATGGCTACACCTTC	CASSLAPARGGGSYGYTF
.	TRBV24-1	TRBD1	TRBJ1-5	TGTGCCACCATTCGATCGCGGACAGGGAATCAGCCCCAGCATTTT	CATIRSRTGNQPQHF
.	TRBV12-3/TRBV12-4	.	TRBJ2-1	TGTGCCAGCAGCCCCGAGGGAGAGCAGTTCTTC	CASSPEGEQFF
.	TRBV18	TRBD1	TRBJ2-7	TGTGCCAGCTCACCACCGGTGGCTACAGGGGGCTCCTACGAGCAGTACTTC	CASSPPVATGGSYEQYF
.	TRBV7-3	.	TRBJ2-7	TGTGCCAGCAGCCCCTGGCGGGCGCTCTCCTACGAGCAGTACTTC	CASSPWRALSYEQYF
.	TRBV2	.	TRBJ2-5	TGTGCCAGCGCGTCCGGTGACGCGCAAGAGACCCAGTACTTC	CASASGDAQETQYF
few	TRBV7-9	TRBD2	TRBJ2-7	TGTGCCAGCAGCTTAGCGCTAGCGGGAGAAGTAGACGAGCAGTACTTC	CASSLALAGEVDEQYF